This T cell receptor beta chain was observed in a study of T cell repertoires in cytomegalovirus infection (dated by TCRdb to 2018 to 2020). Broadly, across the study: Because public TCR beta signatures pointed to carriage of CMV infection together with the matching HLA type, the HLA type of each donor mattered for the analysis. Summary of the overall study and its limitations: Carriers of CMV infection plus the relevant HLA type were discriminated by the cumulative frequency of public TCR beta family members in the study cohort and in an independent approximately 360-donor cohort. In the ex vivo response, HLA-C-restricted CMV-specific TCR beta clonotypes were dominant, and in two of eight donors the single most frequent clonotype came from this HLA-C-restricted group.

Sequencing used an Illumina HiSeq 1500. In-frame beta chains were kept once TCRdb had trimmed the public reads at Q25 with fastp and called clones with MiXCR. A single entry per CDR3 protein holds the most common genes and DNA from its merged rows. This sample is represented by some 400,000 distinct CDR3 sequences; around 32% of them were singletons. The ten largest clones represent roughly an eighth of the sample. Points on this clonotype: Its antigen remains undetermined. Base quality data are lacking; no much larger clone is found one base away.

V is cut back by 6 bases and J by 3 bases, with 6 bases in the junction unmatched. Taken from the germline V gene, the CDR1 and CDR2 loops are SNHLY and FYNNEI. The CDR3, cysteine through phenylalanine, is 14 amino acids long. The DNA shown is the 42-base CDR3, in frame from base 1. Sequenced sample: PBMCs. The source of this sequence is a human donor in good health (CMV status not recorded). Some clones in this sample may be carry-over from other donors' samples. This receptor chain uses TRBV2 and TRBJ2-7; 9 middle bases align to TRBD1. The CDR3 protein sequence reads: CASRGTGRGYEQYF. The DNA sequence follows: TGTGCCAGCAGAGGGACAGGGAGGGGCTACGAGCAGTACTTC.